This TCR beta chain was observed in a study of T-cell reconstitution after alpha-beta-depleted transplantation in children (dated by TCRdb to 2016 to 2017). Turning to the overall study: The study quantitatively tracked T-cell immune reconstitution after TCRalphabeta/CD19-depleted allogeneic hematopoietic cell transplantation in children using TCR repertoire profiling.

There are 17 amino acids in the CDR3, from cysteine to phenylalanine inclusive. The entry retains the CDR3 DNA only, 51 bases that are in frame from base 1. At the junction V is shortened by 2 bases and J by 1 base, with 16 bases in between. In the germline V gene, CDR1 corresponds to SGHRS and CDR2 to YFSETQ. Library preparation was by PCR. Sequenced using an Illumina HiSeq 2500. TCR library preparation used molecular barcoding, with unique molecular identifiers applied to normalize quantification of the TCRbeta repertoire. TCRdb redid the processing of the public reads, applying fastp at Q25 and MiXCR, and retained in-frame beta chains. Duplicate CDR3 protein sequences are folded into a single record with the most common DNA and genes. The sample has hundreds of thousands of distinct CDR3 sequences on record, 12% of them singletons. The ten largest account for about 2.4% of the sample. Concerning this clonotype itself: The target of this receptor is not known. A much larger clone differs from this one at a single base, so this may be a read error.

The sequence came from a human donor who donated a stem cell graft to a child with acute lymphoblastic leukemia. The sample here was PBMCs from the stem cell graft donor, taken from the stem cell graft. In this chain, TRBV5-1 is recombined with TRBJ1-3; TRBD1 could be the D gene, as 5 bases match. At the DNA level, the sequence is TGCGCCAGCAGCTTATTCGACAGCCACTCATCTGGAAACACCATATATTTT. This translates into CASSLFDSHSSGNTIYF.